A selection of T cell receptor beta chains follows, all from one sample in a study of chemoradiotherapy in HPV16-positive cancers. This table comes from immunoSEQ multiplex PCR, and its TCRdb copy is limited to in-frame clones, with some not included. The repertoire holds 9,500 to 15,000 clones, just under 80% seen once, with approximately 2.4% in the top ten. Sample acquisition took place from a patient who underwent chemoradiotherapy. The receptors were sampled from a human donor with HPV-associated anogenital cancer. Both conserved end residues are part of each CDR3. The D gene is left open where the match is weak. The size of a clone is reported for some rows only, either as once, few or many, or as a class for expanded clones.

V gene	J gene	clone size	D gene	CDR3 protein	CDR3 DNA
TRBV4-2	TRBJ2-1	.	TRBD1	CASSQGQGAWEQFF	TGTGCCAGCAGCCAGGGACAGGGGGCATGGGAGCAGTTCTTC
TRBV5-6	TRBJ1-2	.	TRBD1	CASRRDPGGEYYGYTF	TGTGCCAGCAGAAGGGACCCAGGGGGCGAGTACTATGGCTACACCTTC
TRBV19	TRBJ2-7	.	.	CASSMPRPGDPINPYEQYF	TGTGCCAGTAGCATGCCCCGGCCGGGGGACCCTATCAACCCCTACGAGCAGTACTTC
TRBV7-9	TRBJ2-1	.	.	CASSLTLGPGGTNEQFF	TGTGCCAGCAGCTTAACTTTGGGGCCAGGGGGGACCAATGAGCAGTTCTTC
TRBV11-2	TRBJ2-3	.	.	CASSLRGAGTASTDTQYF	TGTGCCAGCAGCCTCAGGGGGGCCGGGACAGCAAGCACAGATACGCAGTATTTT
TRBV10-2	TRBJ1-6	once	TRBD1	CASSQGVNSPLHF	TGCGCCAGCAGTCAGGGGGTGAATTCACCCCTCCACTTT
TRBV5-4	TRBJ1-2	.	TRBD1	CASSSKTQGQGSYGYTF	TGTGCCAGCAGCTCGAAGACACAAGGACAGGGAAGCTATGGCTACACCTTC
TRBV7-2	TRBJ1-5	few	.	CASSYGGNQPQHF	TGTGCCAGCAGCTACGGGGGAAATCAGCCCCAGCATTTT
TRBV30	TRBJ1-1	.	.	CAWSTTGSEAFF	TGTGCCTGGAGTACCACTGGTTCTGAAGCTTTCTTT
TRBV6-5	TRBJ1-1	once	.	CASRTKQGQAFF	TGTGCCAGCAGAACCAAACAGGGCCAAGCTTTCTTT
TRBV5-1	TRBJ2-3	.	.	CASSLGLGQDTQYF	TGCGCCAGCAGCTTGGGTCTGGGGCAAGATACGCAGTATTTT
TRBV4-2	TRBJ1-1	.	.	CASSQVRTRQRPTEAFF	TGTGCCAGCAGCCAAGTAAGGACCAGACAACGCCCCACTGAAGCTTTCTTT
TRBV2	TRBJ1-6	few	.	CASSEGGRYNSPLHF	TGTGCCAGCAGTGAAGGGGGACGGTATAATTCACCCCTCCACTTT
TRBV7-6	TRBJ2-1	.	.	CASSLGSAGAHNEQFF	TGTGCCAGCAGCTTAGGTTCCGCGGGGGCCCACAATGAGCAGTTCTTC
TRBV20-1	TRBJ2-3	.	TRBD2	CSATPGGTQYF	TGCAGTGCAACCCCGGGGGGGACGCAGTATTTT
TRBV6-4	TRBJ2-1	.	.	CASSDSLDNNEQFF	TGTGCCAGCAGTGACTCACTAGACAACAATGAGCAGTTCTTC
TRBV18	TRBJ2-2	.	.	CASSPPSRGGELFF	TGTGCCAGCTCACCCCCCTCGAGGGGCGGGGAGCTGTTTTTT
TRBV6-1	TRBJ2-1	once	.	CASSGTSLSYNEQFF	TGTGCCAGCAGTGGGACTTCTTTATCCTACAATGAGCAGTTCTTC
TRBV7-2	TRBJ2-3	.	.	CASSSTRDTQYF	TGTGCCAGCAGCTCGACTCGGGATACGCAGTATTTT
TRBV5-8	TRBJ2-5	.	.	CASSFKETQYF	TGTGCCAGCAGCTTCAAGGAGACCCAGTACTTC
TRBV7-9	TRBJ2-5	.	TRBD1	CASSPTGSGETQYF	TGTGCCAGCAGCCCGACAGGGTCGGGCGAGACCCAGTACTTC
TRBV9	TRBJ2-3	once	TRBD2	CASSPRPGLAGSDTQYF	TGTGCCAGCAGCCCCCGCCCGGGACTAGCGGGGTCAGATACGCAGTATTTT
TRBV5-4	TRBJ2-7	.	TRBD1	CASSVQSGGYEQYF	TGTGCCAGCAGCGTTCAATCAGGGGGCTACGAGCAGTACTTC